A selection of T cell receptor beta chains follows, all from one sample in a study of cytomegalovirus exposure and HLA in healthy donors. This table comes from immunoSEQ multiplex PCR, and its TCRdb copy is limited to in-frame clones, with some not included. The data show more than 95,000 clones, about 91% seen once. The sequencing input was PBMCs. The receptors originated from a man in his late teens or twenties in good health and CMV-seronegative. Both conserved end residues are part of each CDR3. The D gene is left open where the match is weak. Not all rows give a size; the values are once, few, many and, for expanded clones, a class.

DNA: TGCGCCAGCAGCGGGGCCATTTTCGTTGAGTACAATGAGCAGTTCTTC; CDR3: CASSGAIFVEYNEQFF; D: .; V: TRBV5-1; J: TRBJ2-1; size: once
DNA: TGTGCCAGCAGTTTACAGGACAGGGTCCCCAACGAGCAGTACTTC; CDR3: CASSLQDRVPNEQYF; D: TRBD1; V: TRBV28; J: TRBJ2-7; size: .
DNA: TGCGCCAGCAGCTTGGCCGAACCGGGACTACTCATCTACGAGCAGTACTTC; CDR3: CASSLAEPGLLIYEQYF; D: TRBD2; V: TRBV5-1; J: TRBJ2-7; size: .
DNA: TGTGCCAGCAGACTCAGGGGTCTCACAGATACGCAGTATTTT; CDR3: CASRLRGLTDTQYF; D: .; V: TRBV28; J: TRBJ2-3; size: .
DNA: TGTGCCAGCAGCTTAAGGACAGGGCCGAAGGATGGCTACACCTTC; CDR3: CASSLRTGPKDGYTF; D: TRBD1; V: TRBV7-9; J: TRBJ1-2; size: .
DNA: TGTGCCAGCAGGGCCGGGACTAGCGGCCCGTGGACCCAGTACTTC; CDR3: CASRAGTSGPWTQYF; D: TRBD2; V: TRBV2; J: TRBJ2-5; size: .
DNA: TGCGCCAGCAGCTTGGGGGGGACAATGAACACTGAAGCTTTCTTT; CDR3: CASSLGGTMNTEAFF; D: .; V: TRBV5-1; J: TRBJ1-1; size: .
DNA: TGCAGTGCCAGCGCGGGCTATGGCTACACCTTC; CDR3: CSASAGYGYTF; D: .; V: TRBV20-1; J: TRBJ1-2; size: .
DNA: TGCGCCAGCAGCCCGGCGGACAGGCTCTCCTCCTACCTTGTTGGTGGCTACACCTTC; CDR3: CASSPADRLSSYLVGGYTF; D: TRBD1; V: TRBV5-1; J: TRBJ1-2; size: .
DNA: TGTGCCAGCAGCTCAAGGACAGGGAACGAGCAGTACTTC; CDR3: CASSSRTGNEQYF; D: TRBD1; V: TRBV11-1; J: TRBJ2-7; size: .
DNA: TGTGCCAGCAGTTACATATGGACACTGAACACTGAAGCTTTCTTT; CDR3: CASSYIWTLNTEAFF; D: .; V: TRBV6-5; J: TRBJ1-1; size: few
DNA: TGTGCCAGATCCGGGACAGGAGCCTACGAGCAGTACTTC; CDR3: CARSGTGAYEQYF; D: TRBD1; V: TRBV11-3; J: TRBJ2-7; size: few
DNA: TGTGCCAGCAGTTACTCCAGCGGGGGGGACAATGAGCAGTTCTTC; CDR3: CASSYSSGGDNEQFF; D: TRBD2; V: TRBV6-5; J: TRBJ2-1; size: .
DNA: TGCGCCAGCAGCTTTACAGGGACAGGCTACGAGCAGTACTTC; CDR3: CASSFTGTGYEQYF; D: TRBD1; V: TRBV5-1; J: TRBJ2-7; size: .
DNA: TGTGCCAGCAGAAGAGCCGGGACAGGGGCCCCTAGCGAGCAGTACTTC; CDR3: CASRRAGTGAPSEQYF; D: TRBD1; V: TRBV6-6; J: TRBJ2-7; size: .
DNA: TGCGCCAGCAGGGACCAGACAGACAGCTACACCTTC; CDR3: CASRDQTDSYTF; D: .; V: TRBV4-1; J: TRBJ1-2; size: .
DNA: TGCGCCAGCAGCTTAGACAGGGATACTGAAGCTTTCTTT; CDR3: CASSLDRDTEAFF; D: TRBD1; V: TRBV5-1; J: TRBJ1-1; size: .
DNA: TGTGCCAGCAGCTCCACAGGGGAAACTCTCTACGAGCAGTACTTC; CDR3: CASSSTGETLYEQYF; D: TRBD1; V: TRBV7-9; J: TRBJ2-7; size: few
DNA: TGTGCCAGCAGCGCGGGGGGCTCTGGAAACACCATATATTTT; CDR3: CASSAGGSGNTIYF; D: .; V: TRBV5-8; J: TRBJ1-3; size: .
DNA: TGTGCCTCCATTACCGGGACACTAACTAACACTGAAGCTTTCTTT; CDR3: CASITGTLTNTEAFF; D: .; V: TRBV30; J: TRBJ1-1; size: .
DNA: TGTGCCAGTGGTGGCAGGGGCGGCTACGAGCAGTACTTC; CDR3: CASGGRGGYEQYF; D: .; V: TRBV19; J: TRBJ2-7; size: .
DNA: TGTGCCAGCAGCCTGACAGGGGCAACTAATGAAAAACTGTTTTTT; CDR3: CASSLTGATNEKLFF; D: TRBD1; V: TRBV28; J: TRBJ1-4; size: .
DNA: TGTGCCAGCACTATGGGGACAGGGACCGACGAGCAGTACTTC; CDR3: CASTMGTGTDEQYF; D: TRBD1; V: TRBV6-5; J: TRBJ2-7; size: .
DNA: TGTGCCACCAGCACACGGACAGGGAACTATGGCTACACCTTC; CDR3: CATSTRTGNYGYTF; D: TRBD1; V: TRBV15; J: TRBJ1-2; size: .
DNA: TGTGCCTGGAGTGTCGGAGGGGGCGAGGCAGATACGCAGTATTTT; CDR3: CAWSVGGGEADTQYF; D: .; V: TRBV30; J: TRBJ2-3; size: .
DNA: TGTGCCAGCTCACCAAAACAAACGAACACCGGGGAGCTGTTTTTT; CDR3: CASSPKQTNTGELFF; D: .; V: TRBV18; J: TRBJ2-2; size: .
DNA: TGTGCCAGCAGCCTCCCCCGCGTGAGGGCCGAAAAACTGTTTTTT; CDR3: CASSLPRVRAEKLFF; D: .; V: TRBV7-9; J: TRBJ1-4; size: .
DNA: TGTGCCAGCAGTTACTCACAGGTAGAAAAACTGTTTTTT; CDR3: CASSYSQVEKLFF; D: .; V: TRBV6-5; J: TRBJ1-4; size: .
DNA: TGTGCCAGCAAAACGGACAGGGAACTGTTTTTT; CDR3: CASKTDRELFF; D: TRBD1; V: TRBV2; J: TRBJ1-4; size: .
DNA: TGTGCCAGCAGGACTAGCGGGGCGGTCACCGGGGAGCTGTTTTTT; CDR3: CASRTSGAVTGELFF; D: TRBD2; V: TRBV6-1; J: TRBJ2-2; size: .
DNA: TGCGCCAGCAGCTTGCCTGGAGTTGGTGATACGCAGTATTTT; CDR3: CASSLPGVGDTQYF; D: .; V: TRBV5-1; J: TRBJ2-3; size: .
DNA: TGTGCCAGCAGTTACTCTCAGTTCGTATCTGCAACTGAAGCTTTCTTT; CDR3: CASSYSQFVSATEAFF; D: .; V: TRBV6-5; J: TRBJ1-1; size: .
DNA: TGTGCCAGCAGGCGACAGGAGAACACCGGGGAGCTGTTTTTT; CDR3: CASRRQENTGELFF; D: .; V: TRBV11-3; J: TRBJ2-2; size: .